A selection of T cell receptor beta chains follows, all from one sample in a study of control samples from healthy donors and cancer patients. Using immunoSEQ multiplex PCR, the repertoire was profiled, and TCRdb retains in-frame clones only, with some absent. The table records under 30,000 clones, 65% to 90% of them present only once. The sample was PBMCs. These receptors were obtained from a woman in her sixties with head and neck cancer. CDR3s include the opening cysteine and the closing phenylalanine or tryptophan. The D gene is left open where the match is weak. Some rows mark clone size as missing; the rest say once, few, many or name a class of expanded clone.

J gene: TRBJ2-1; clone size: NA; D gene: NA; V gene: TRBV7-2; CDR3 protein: CASGQPSYNEQFF; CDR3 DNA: TGTGCCAGCGGACAGCCCTCCTACAATGAGCAGTTCTTC
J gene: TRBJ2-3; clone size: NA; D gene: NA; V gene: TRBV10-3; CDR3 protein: CAISDVDTQYF; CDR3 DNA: TGTGCCATCAGTGATGTAGATACGCAGTATTTT
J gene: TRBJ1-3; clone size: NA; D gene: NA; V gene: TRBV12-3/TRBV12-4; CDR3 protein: CASGAVIYTIYF; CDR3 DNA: TGTGCCAGCGGGGCCGTAATATACACCATATATTTT
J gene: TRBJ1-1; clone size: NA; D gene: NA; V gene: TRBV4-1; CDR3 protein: CASSQAGLNTEAFF; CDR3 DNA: TGCGCCAGCAGCCAAGCAGGCTTGAACACTGAAGCTTTCTTT
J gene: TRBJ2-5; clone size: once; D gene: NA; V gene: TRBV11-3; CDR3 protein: CASSLTRGTAVGETQYF; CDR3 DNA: TGTGCCAGCAGCTTAACCCGCGGGACCGCCGTGGGAGAGACCCAGTACTTC
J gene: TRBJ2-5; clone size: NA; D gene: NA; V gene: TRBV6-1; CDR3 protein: CASSESKRAGLGTQYF; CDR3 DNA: TGTGCCAGCAGTGAAAGTAAAAGGGCCGGCCTGGGGACCCAGTACTTC
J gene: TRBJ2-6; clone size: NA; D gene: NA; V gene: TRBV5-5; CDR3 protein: CASSFRAHLPLLPASNVLTF; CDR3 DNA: TGTGCCAGCAGCTTCCGGGCCCACTTACCTCTACTACCGGCATCCAACGTCCTGACTTTC
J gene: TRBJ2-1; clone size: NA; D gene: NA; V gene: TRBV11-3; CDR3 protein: CASSLDNLGELFF; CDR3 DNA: TGTGCCAGCAGCTTAGATAACTTGGGCGAACTGTTCTTC
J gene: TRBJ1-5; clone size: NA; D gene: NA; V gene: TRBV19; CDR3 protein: CASSAPVGVPPNQPQHF; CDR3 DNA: TGTGCCAGTAGTGCCCCCGTGGGCGTCCCCCCAAATCAGCCCCAGCATTTT
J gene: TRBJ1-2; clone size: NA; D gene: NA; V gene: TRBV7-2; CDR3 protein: CASSSMVAGLGGYTF; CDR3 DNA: TGTGCCAGCAGCTCAATGGTGGCAGGCCTCGGGGGCTACACCTTC
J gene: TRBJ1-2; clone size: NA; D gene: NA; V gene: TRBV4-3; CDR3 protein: CASSQDWRVFHTF; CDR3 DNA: TGCGCCAGCAGCCAAGATTGGAGAGTATTCCACACCTTC
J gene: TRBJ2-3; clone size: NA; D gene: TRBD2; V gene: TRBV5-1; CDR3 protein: CARIHDHTSGQSTDTQYF; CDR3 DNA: TGCGCCAGGATCCACGACCATACTAGCGGACAAAGCACAGATACGCAGTATTTT
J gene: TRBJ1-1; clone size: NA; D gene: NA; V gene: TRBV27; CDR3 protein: CASSFRAARGDTEAFF; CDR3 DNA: TGTGCCAGCAGTTTTCGGGCGGCTAGGGGGGACACTGAAGCTTTCTTT
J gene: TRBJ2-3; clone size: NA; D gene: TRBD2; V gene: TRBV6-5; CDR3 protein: CAAQGSGGAGTQYF; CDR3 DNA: TGTGCCGCCCAGGGTTCCGGGGGGGCCGGCACGCAGTATTTT
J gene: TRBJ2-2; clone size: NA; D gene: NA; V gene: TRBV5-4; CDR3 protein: CASSLIAESNTGELFF; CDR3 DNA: TGTGCCAGCAGCCTAATAGCGGAGTCGAACACCGGGGAGCTGTTTTTT
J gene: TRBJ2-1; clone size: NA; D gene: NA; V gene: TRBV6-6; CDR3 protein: CASSYLSYEQFF; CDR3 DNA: TGTGCCAGCAGTTACCTCTCCTATGAGCAGTTCTTC
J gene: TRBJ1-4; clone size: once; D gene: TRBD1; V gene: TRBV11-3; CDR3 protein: CASSRRQGPNEKLFF; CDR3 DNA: TGTGCCAGCAGCCGTCGACAGGGACCAAATGAAAAACTGTTTTTT
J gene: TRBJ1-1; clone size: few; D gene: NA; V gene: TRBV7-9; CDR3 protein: CASSPPWGTEAFF; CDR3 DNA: TGTGCCAGCAGCCCACCCTGGGGCACTGAAGCTTTCTTT
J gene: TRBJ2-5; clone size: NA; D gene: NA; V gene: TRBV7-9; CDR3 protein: CASSLTMSIPEETQYF; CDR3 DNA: TGTGCCAGCAGCTTAACAATGAGTATTCCAGAAGAGACCCAGTACTTC
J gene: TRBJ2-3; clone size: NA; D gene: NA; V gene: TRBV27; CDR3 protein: CASSLSAYFTDTQYF; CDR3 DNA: TGTGCCAGCAGTTTATCAGCGTATTTCACAGATACGCAGTATTTT
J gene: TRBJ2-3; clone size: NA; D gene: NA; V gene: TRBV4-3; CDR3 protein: CASSQEQARGTDTQYF; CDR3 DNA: TGCGCCAGCAGCCAAGAACAGGCTAGAGGCACAGATACGCAGTATTTT
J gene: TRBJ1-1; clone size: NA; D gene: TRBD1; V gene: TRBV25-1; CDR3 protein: CASSGLTGTGAFF; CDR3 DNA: TGTGCCAGCAGTGGGCTGACCGGGACAGGAGCTTTCTTT
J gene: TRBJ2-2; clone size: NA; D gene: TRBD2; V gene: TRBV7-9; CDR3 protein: CASSSGVGTGELFF; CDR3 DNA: TGTGCCAGCAGTAGCGGGGTTGGCACCGGGGAGCTGTTTTTT
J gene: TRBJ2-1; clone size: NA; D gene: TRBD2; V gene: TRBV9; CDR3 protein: CASSVALAGRSSYNEQFF; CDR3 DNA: TGTGCCAGCAGCGTGGCCCTAGCGGGGAGAAGCTCCTACAATGAGCAGTTCTTC
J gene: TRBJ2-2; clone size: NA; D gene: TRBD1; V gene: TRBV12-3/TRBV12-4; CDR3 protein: CASSARQGGELFF; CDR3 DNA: TGTGCCAGCAGTGCGCGACAGGGTGGGGAGCTGTTTTTT
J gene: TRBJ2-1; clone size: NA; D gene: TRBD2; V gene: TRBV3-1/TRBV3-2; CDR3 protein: CARSPFLGAGGPHEQFF; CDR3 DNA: TGTGCCCGCAGTCCGTTCCTCGGGGCGGGGGGGCCACATGAGCAGTTCTTC
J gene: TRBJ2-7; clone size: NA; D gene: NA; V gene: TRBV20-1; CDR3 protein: CSASRTEYEQYF; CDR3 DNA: TGCAGTGCTAGTCGGACCGAATACGAGCAGTACTTC
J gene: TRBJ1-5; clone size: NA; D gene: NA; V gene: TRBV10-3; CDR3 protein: CAISESGSETQHF; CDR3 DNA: TGTGCCATCAGTGAGTCAGGGAGTGAGACCCAGCATTTT
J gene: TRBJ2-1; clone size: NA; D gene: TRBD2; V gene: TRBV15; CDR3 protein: CATSRGGGTYNEQFF; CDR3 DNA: TGTGCCACCAGCAGAGGCGGGGGAACCTACAATGAGCAGTTCTTC
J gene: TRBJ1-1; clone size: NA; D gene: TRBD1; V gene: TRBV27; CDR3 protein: CASRTGTGCTEAFF; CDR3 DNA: TGTGCCAGCAGAACCGGGACAGGATGCACTGAAGCTTTCTTT
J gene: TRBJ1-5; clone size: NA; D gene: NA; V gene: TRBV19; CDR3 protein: CASSMTRDGKGNQPQHF; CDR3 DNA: TGTGCCAGTAGTATGACCCGGGACGGGAAGGGCAATCAGCCCCAGCATTTT
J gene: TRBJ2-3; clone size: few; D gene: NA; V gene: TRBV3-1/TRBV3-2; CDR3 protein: CASSQDLSGGTDTQYF; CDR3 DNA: TGTGCCAGCAGCCAAGATTTGTCGGGCGGCACAGATACGCAGTATTTT
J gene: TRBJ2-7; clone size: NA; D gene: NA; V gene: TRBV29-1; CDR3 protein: CSVGGGGGAYEQYF; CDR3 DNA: TGCAGCGTTGGGGGAGGGGGTGGGGCCTACGAGCAGTACTTC
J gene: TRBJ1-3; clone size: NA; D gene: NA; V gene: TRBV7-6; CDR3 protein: CASSREEGNTPNTIYF; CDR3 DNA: TGTGCCAGCAGCCGCGAAGAAGGAAACACCCCAAACACCATATATTTT
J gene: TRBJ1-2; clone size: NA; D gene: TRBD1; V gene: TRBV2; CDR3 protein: CAGRTGGASYGYTF; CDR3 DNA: TGTGCCGGTAGAACAGGGGGCGCGAGCTATGGCTACACCTTC
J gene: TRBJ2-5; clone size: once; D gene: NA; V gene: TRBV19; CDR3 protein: CASKPGLLGGTQYF; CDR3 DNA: TGTGCCAGTAAACCGGGACTATTAGGGGGGACCCAGTACTTC
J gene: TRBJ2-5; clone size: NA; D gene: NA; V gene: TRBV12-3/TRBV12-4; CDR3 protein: CASSRLAQETQYF; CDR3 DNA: TGTGCCAGCAGCCGATTGGCACAAGAGACCCAGTACTTC
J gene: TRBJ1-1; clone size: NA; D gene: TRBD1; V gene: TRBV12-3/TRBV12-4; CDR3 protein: CASSLTGKTEAFF; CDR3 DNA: TGTGCCAGCAGTTTGACAGGGAAGACTGAAGCTTTCTTT
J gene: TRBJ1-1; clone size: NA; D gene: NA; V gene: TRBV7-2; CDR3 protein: CASSLRGMNTEAFF; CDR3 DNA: TGTGCCAGCAGCTTAAGGGGGATGAACACTGAAGCTTTCTTT
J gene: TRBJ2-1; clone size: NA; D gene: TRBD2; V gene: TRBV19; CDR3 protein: CASSMGLAAPFSYNEQFF; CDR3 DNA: TGTGCCAGTAGTATGGGACTAGCGGCCCCATTCTCCTACAATGAGCAGTTCTTC
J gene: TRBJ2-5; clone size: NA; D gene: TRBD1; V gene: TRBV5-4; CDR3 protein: CASLSDRAQETQYF; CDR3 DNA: TGTGCCAGCTTATCGGACAGGGCCCAAGAGACCCAGTACTTC
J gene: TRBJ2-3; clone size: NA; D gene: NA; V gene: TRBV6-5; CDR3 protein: CASSHTDSTDTQYF; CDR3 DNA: TGTGCCAGCAGCCACACGGACAGCACAGATACGCAGTATTTT
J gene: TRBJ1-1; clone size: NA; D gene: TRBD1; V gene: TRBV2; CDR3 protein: CASLDRGYVTEAFF; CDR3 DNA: TGTGCCAGCCTGGACAGGGGGTACGTCACTGAAGCTTTCTTT
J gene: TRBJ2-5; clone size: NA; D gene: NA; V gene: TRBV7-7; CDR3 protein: CASSLVGRQQETQYF; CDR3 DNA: TGTGCTAGCAGCTTAGTGGGACGTCAGCAAGAGACCCAGTACTTC
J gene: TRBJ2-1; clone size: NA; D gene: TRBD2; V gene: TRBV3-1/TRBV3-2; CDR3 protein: CASSQPSGTVFHNEQFF; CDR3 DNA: TGTGCCAGCAGCCAACCTAGCGGCACTGTCTTCCACAATGAGCAGTTCTTC
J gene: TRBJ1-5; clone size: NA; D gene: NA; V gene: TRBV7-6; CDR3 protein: CASSPYGYSNQPQHF; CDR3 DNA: TGTGCCAGCAGCCCCTACGGGTATAGCAATCAGCCCCAGCATTTT
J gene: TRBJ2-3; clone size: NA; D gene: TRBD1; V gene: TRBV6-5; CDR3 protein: CASRDRGTDTQYF; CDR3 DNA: TGTGCCAGCAGAGACAGGGGTACAGATACGCAGTATTTT
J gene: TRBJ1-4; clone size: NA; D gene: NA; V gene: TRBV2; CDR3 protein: CASSIQGLENEKLFF; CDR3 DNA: TGTGCCAGCAGTATACAGGGTTTAGAAAATGAAAAACTGTTTTTT
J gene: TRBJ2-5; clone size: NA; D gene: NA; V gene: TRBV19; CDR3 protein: CASSSQRSQETQYF; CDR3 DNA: TGTGCCAGTAGTAGCCAGCGGAGCCAAGAGACCCAGTACTTC
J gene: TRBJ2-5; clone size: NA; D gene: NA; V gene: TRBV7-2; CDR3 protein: CASSLVGETQYF; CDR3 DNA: TGTGCCAGCAGCTTAGTCGGAGAGACCCAGTACTTC
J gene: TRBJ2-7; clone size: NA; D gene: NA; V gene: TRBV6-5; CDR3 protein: CASSYSRQGPEQYF; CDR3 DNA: TGTGCCAGCAGTTACTCGCGGCAGGGGCCCGAGCAGTACTTC
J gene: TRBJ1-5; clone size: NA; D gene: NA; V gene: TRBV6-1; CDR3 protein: CASSEYRAVYDQPQHF; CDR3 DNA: TGTGCCAGCAGCGAATACAGGGCGGTCTACGATCAGCCCCAGCATTTT
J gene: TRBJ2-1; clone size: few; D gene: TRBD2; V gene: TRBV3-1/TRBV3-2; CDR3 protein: CASSPLAGVAYNEQFF; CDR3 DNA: TGTGCCAGCAGCCCCCTAGCGGGAGTGGCCTACAATGAGCAGTTCTTC
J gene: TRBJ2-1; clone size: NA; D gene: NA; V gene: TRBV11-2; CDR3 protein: CASSPPANNEQFF; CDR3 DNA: TGTGCCAGCAGCCCCCCCGCTAACAATGAGCAGTTCTTC